The 6 T cell receptor beta chains presented below share a single source sample, sequenced in a study of T cell responses to AZD1222 COVID-19 vaccine. Repertoires were generated with immunoSEQ multiplex PCR, while TCRdb's copy carries only in-frame clones and drops some. The sample records 120,000 or so clones, around 90% being singletons. Sequencing was performed on peripheral blood, taken 28 days after the second AZD1222 dose. The receptors here all came from an adult who received the AZD1222 COVID-19 vaccine.

The chain couples TRBV9 to TRBJ2-5, with 7 bases lining up with TRBD1. The V segment lost 4 bases and the J segment 5 bases; nucleotides outside the gene matches: 8. Germline-derived CDR1 and CDR2 are SGDLS and YYNGEE. The CDR3 runs to 14 residues. The CDR3 loop is CASSRGGTDETQYF. The CDR3 DNA follows: TGTGCCAGCAGCAGAGGGGGCACGGATGAGACCCAGTACTTC.

J is TRBJ2-7 and V is TRBV4-1, with 7 bases aligning to TRBD1. The CDR3 extends over 17 amino acids. J gave up 2 bases and V 0 bases, and 10 bases lay outside the gene matches. CDR1 and CDR2 from the germline V gene are MGHRA and YSYEKL. CDR3 region: CASSQEPTGAITYEQYF. The CDR3, as DNA: TGCGCCAGCAGCCAAGAGCCAACAGGGGCGATAACCTACGAGCAGTACTTC.

The chain carries TRBV5-1 and TRBJ2-5; D is tentatively TRBD1 or TRBD2 (5 bases each). Germline V gene lookup returns CDR1 SGHRS and CDR2 YFSETQ. The CDR3 loop spans 15 amino acids. V was cut by 1 base and J by 4 bases, with 14 bases left in between. The CDR3 nucleotides read TGCGCCAGCAGCTTGTATGCAGGGACGAGAGAGACCCAGTACTTC. Protein product: CASSLYAGTRETQYF.

The V and J genes are TRBV2 and TRBJ1-4; 7 bases align to TRBD1. V shed 8 bases and J 8 bases; nucleotides not matched to a gene: 8. The CDR3 contains 13 residues. The germline CDR1 and CDR2 sequences are SNHLY and FYNNEI. CDR3 region: CASQGPRGEKLFF. The CDR3 bases are TGTGCCAGCCAAGGTCCCAGGGGGGAAAAACTGTTTTTT. Full variable domain (remainder filled in from reference TRBV2 and TRBJ1-4): EPEVTQTPSHQVTQMGQEVILRCVPISNHLYFYWYRQILGQKVEFLVSFYNNEISEKSEIFDDQFSVERPDGSNFTLKIRSTKLEDSAMYFCASQGPRGEKLFFGSGTQLSVL.

J is TRBJ2-2 and V is TRBV6-5; 10 bases align to TRBD2. The junction had 5 bases not matched to a gene; V was cut back by 8 bases and J by 5 bases. CDR1 and CDR2 from the germline V gene are MNHEY and SVGAGI. The CDR3 has 14 amino acids. The CDR3 protein is CASGRTSGTGELFF. CDR3 DNA sequence: TGTGCCAGCGGTAGGACTAGCGGTACCGGGGAGCTGTTTTTT.

The J gene is TRBJ2-1, the V gene TRBV29-1, with 9 bases lining up with TRBD2. The CDR3 covers 15 residues. Trimming at V came to 0 bases and at J to 8 bases, leaving 8 bases not matched to a gene. Germline CDR1 is SQVTM and CDR2 is ANQGSEA. CDR3 region: CSVEDRLAGLHEQFF. The DNA of the CDR3 is TGCAGCGTTGAAGATCGGCTAGCGGGATTGCATGAGCAGTTCTTC.